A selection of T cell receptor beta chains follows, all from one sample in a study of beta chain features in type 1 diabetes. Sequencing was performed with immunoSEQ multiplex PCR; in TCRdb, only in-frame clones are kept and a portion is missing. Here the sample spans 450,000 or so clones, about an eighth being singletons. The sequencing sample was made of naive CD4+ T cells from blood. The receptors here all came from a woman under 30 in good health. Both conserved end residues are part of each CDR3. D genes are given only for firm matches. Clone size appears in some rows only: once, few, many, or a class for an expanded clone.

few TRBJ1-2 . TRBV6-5 TGTGCCAGCAGTTGGTCCAGATCTTCTAACTATGGCTACACCTTC CASSWSRSSNYGYTF
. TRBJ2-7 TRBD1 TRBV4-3 TGCGCCAGCAGCCAGGGACAGGGGACCTACGAGCAGTACTTC CASSQGQGTYEQYF
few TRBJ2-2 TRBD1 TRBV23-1 TGCGCCAGCAGTCAATCGGGACAGGGAGCCGGGGAGCTGTTTTTT CASSQSGQGAGELFF
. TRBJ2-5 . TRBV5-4 TGTGCCAGCAGCCCCCAGGGGGACTGGAGAGAGACCCAGTACTTC CASSPQGDWRETQYF
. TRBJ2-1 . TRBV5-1 TGCGCCAGCAGCCGGGCGCCGGACACCTACAATGAGCAGTTCTTC CASSRAPDTYNEQFF
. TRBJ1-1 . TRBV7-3 TGTGCCAGCAGCTTAGACAGATCGAACACTGAAGCTTTCTTT CASSLDRSNTEAFF
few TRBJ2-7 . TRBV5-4 TGTGCCAGCAGCTTCCAGGCTAGTTCCTACGAGCAGTACTTC CASSFQASSYEQYF
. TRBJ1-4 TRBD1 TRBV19 TGTGCCAGTAGACGACAGGGAACTAATGAAAAACTGTTTTTT CASRRQGTNEKLFF
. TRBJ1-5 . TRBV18 TGTGCCAGCTCACCACCGGGGGCGAATCAGCCCCAGCATTTT CASSPPGANQPQHF
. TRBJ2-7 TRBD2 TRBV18 TGTGCCAGCTCACCGCCGGGACTAGCGGCTCCGAGCTACGAGCAGTACTTC CASSPPGLAAPSYEQYF
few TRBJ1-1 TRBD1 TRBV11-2 TGTGCCAGCAGGCAGGGACAGCTCGGGGAAGCTTTCTTT CASRQGQLGEAFF
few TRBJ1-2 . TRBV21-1 TGTGCCAGCAGCCGTCAGGGCTATGGCTACACCTTC CASSRQGYGYTF
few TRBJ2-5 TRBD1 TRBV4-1 TGCGCCAGCAGAAGGACAGGGGGCTTATATGAGACCCAGTACTTC CASRRTGGLYETQYF
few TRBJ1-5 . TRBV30 TGTGCCTGGAGTGTCTCTATGTCTTCAAAATATAGCAATCAGCCCCAGCATTTT CAWSVSMSSKYSNQPQHF
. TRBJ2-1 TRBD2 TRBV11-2 TGTGCCAGCAGTCGACTAGCGGGAAACAATGAGCAGTTCTTC CASSRLAGNNEQFF
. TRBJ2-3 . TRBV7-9 TGTGCCAGCAGCCCGGACAGCGGCACAGATACGCAGTATTTT CASSPDSGTDTQYF
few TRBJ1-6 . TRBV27 TGTGCCAGCAGTTGGAGTGCAGATTTGGGATCACCCCTCCACTTT CASSWSADLGSPLHF
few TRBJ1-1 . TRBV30 TGTGCCTGGAGTACAGGGAGGACTGAAGCTTTCTTT CAWSTGRTEAFF
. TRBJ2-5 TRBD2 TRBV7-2 TGTGCCAGCAGCTCGCAGGGCGGGGGGGCAGAGACCCAGTACTTC CASSSQGGGAETQYF
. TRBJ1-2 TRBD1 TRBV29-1 TGCAGCGTTGACGTCCGGACAGGGACTAACTATGGCTACACCTTC CSVDVRTGTNYGYTF
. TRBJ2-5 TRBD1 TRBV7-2 TGTGCCAGCAGCTTAATAAGGGGGCCTGAGACCCAGTACTTC CASSLIRGPETQYF
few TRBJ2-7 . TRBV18 TGTGCCAGCTCACCTCGGGATAGCGAGCAGTACTTC CASSPRDSEQYF
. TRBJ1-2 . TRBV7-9 TGTGCCAGCAGCCCAGTGGGGACTAACTATGGCTACACCTTC CASSPVGTNYGYTF
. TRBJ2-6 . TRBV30 TGTGCCTGGAGTGCGCAAATCTCTGGGGCCAACGTCCTGACTTTC CAWSAQISGANVLTF
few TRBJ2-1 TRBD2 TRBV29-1 TGCAGCGAAACTAGCGGGAGTGGGTACAATGAGCAGTTCTTC CSETSGSGYNEQFF
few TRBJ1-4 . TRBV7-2 TGTGCCAGCAGTTGGGCCGGGGCGTCCAATGAAAAACTGTTTTTT CASSWAGASNEKLFF
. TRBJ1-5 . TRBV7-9 TGTGCCAGCAGCTTGCAGGGTAACCAGCCCCAGCATTTT CASSLQGNQPQHF
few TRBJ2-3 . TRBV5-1 TGCGCCAGCAGGGGTGGACGACGAAGCACAGATACGCAGTATTTT CASRGGRRSTDTQYF
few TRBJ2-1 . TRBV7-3 TGTGCCAGCAGCTTAAGTCGCAATTCTGAGCAGTTCTTC CASSLSRNSEQFF
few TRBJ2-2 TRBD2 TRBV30 TGTGCCTGGTTGGGACTAAAGACCGGGGAGCTGTTTTTT CAWLGLKTGELFF
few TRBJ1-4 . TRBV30 TGTGCCTGGAGTGTGGGAACCGGGACGTCTAATGAAAAACTGTTTTTT CAWSVGTGTSNEKLFF
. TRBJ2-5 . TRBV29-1 TGCAGCGTTGAAACCGTGGCAGGGCAAGAGACCCAGTACTTC CSVETVAGQETQYF
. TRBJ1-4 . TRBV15 TGTGCCACCAGCAGAGATTTGGCAGGAGGTGAAAAACTGTTTTTT CATSRDLAGGEKLFF
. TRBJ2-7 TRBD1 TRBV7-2 TGTGCCAGCAGCTCGGCCGGGACAGCATTCTACGAGCAGTACTTC CASSSAGTAFYEQYF
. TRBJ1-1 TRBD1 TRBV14 TGTGCCAGCAGCCAAGTGAGACAGGGAGGTAAAGCTTTCTTT CASSQVRQGGKAFF
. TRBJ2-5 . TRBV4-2 TGTGCCAGCAGCCAAGATCGGGGCGACGGGGAAGAGACCCAGTACTTC CASSQDRGDGEETQYF
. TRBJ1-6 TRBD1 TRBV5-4 TGTGCCAGCAGCCCGAAGGACAGGGGAAATTCACCCCTCCACTTT CASSPKDRGNSPLHF
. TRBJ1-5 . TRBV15 TGTGCCACCACATACAGGGCAGGACAGCCCCAGCATTTT CATTYRAGQPQHF
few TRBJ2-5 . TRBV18 TGTGCCAGCTCACCAGCAGGGTTGGAGACCCAGTACTTC CASSPAGLETQYF
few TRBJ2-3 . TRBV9 TGTGCCAGCAGCGTAGTAGGTGGCTTCACAGATACGCAGTATTTT CASSVVGGFTDTQYF
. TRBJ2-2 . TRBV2 TGTGCCAGCACTCTACGCGGCACCGGGGAGCTGTTTTTT CASTLRGTGELFF
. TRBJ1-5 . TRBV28 TGTGCCAACTCATATAGCAATCAGCCCCAGCATTTT CANSYSNQPQHF
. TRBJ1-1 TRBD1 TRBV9 TGTGCCAGCAGCGCAGGGACAGGGAACACTGAAGCTTTCTTT CASSAGTGNTEAFF
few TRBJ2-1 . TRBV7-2 TGTGCCAGCAGCTTCGGTCTGGGGGCGAATGAGCAGTTCTTC CASSFGLGANEQFF